A selection of T cell receptor beta chains follows, all from one sample in a study of blood T cell repertoires in COVID-19. The protocol was immunoSEQ multiplex PCR, while the TCRdb copy is restricted to in-frame clones and leaves out a portion. Of 250,000 to 300,000 clones in the sample, about nine tenths were seen once. Sequenced material: peripheral blood. These receptors were obtained from a middle-aged woman who had recovered from COVID-19. CDR3s include the opening cysteine and the closing phenylalanine or tryptophan. A D gene is named only where the DNA matches it firmly. Size is omitted from some rows. Given values are once, few, many or a class for expanded clones.

j_gene: TRBJ1-6; abundance: -; v_gene: TRBV28; d_gene: -; CDR3nt: TGTGCCAGCAGTCCTCCGGGAACTACTAATTCACCCCTCCACTTT; CDR3aa: CASSPPGTTNSPLHF
j_gene: TRBJ2-7; abundance: -; v_gene: TRBV5-1; d_gene: -; CDR3nt: TGCGCCAGCAGCGGCGGAGCCTGGTCGGGAGAGCAGTACTTC; CDR3aa: CASSGGAWSGEQYF
j_gene: TRBJ2-5; abundance: -; v_gene: TRBV9; d_gene: -; CDR3nt: TGTGCCAGCAGCGTAGGTAGCGACCAAGAGACCCAGTACTTC; CDR3aa: CASSVGSDQETQYF
j_gene: TRBJ2-1; abundance: -; v_gene: TRBV6-5; d_gene: -; CDR3nt: TGTGCCAGCAGGTCTAGCAATGAGCAGTTCTTC; CDR3aa: CASRSSNEQFF
j_gene: TRBJ1-4; abundance: -; v_gene: TRBV6-5; d_gene: -; CDR3nt: TGTGCCAGCAGTACACCCAGGCAGGGGAATGAAAAACTGTTTTTT; CDR3aa: CASSTPRQGNEKLFF
j_gene: TRBJ2-1; abundance: -; v_gene: TRBV6-5; d_gene: -; CDR3nt: TGTGCCAGCAGAGTTTCGTTTAGCTCCTACAATGAGCAGTTCTTC; CDR3aa: CASRVSFSSYNEQFF
j_gene: TRBJ2-3; abundance: -; v_gene: TRBV6-5; d_gene: -; CDR3nt: TGTGCCAGCAGTTACTCCGGGGTAGCGGACACAGATACGCAGTATTTT; CDR3aa: CASSYSGVADTDTQYF
j_gene: TRBJ2-5; abundance: -; v_gene: TRBV4-2; d_gene: TRBD2; CDR3nt: TGTGCCAGCAGCCCGAGTTGGGGGGGGGAGACCCAGTACTTC; CDR3aa: CASSPSWGGETQYF
j_gene: TRBJ1-2; abundance: once; v_gene: TRBV27; d_gene: -; CDR3nt: TGTGCCAGCAGTTATGGGATTAGCGGTGGCTACACCTTC; CDR3aa: CASSYGISGGYTF
j_gene: TRBJ1-1; abundance: -; v_gene: TRBV12-5; d_gene: -; CDR3nt: TGTGCTAGTTTCGAGGGTACTGAAGCTTTCTTT; CDR3aa: CASFEGTEAFF
j_gene: TRBJ2-7; abundance: few; v_gene: TRBV5-4; d_gene: -; CDR3nt: TGTGCCAGCAGCTCCACTAGCTACGACGAGCAGTACTTC; CDR3aa: CASSSTSYDEQYF
j_gene: TRBJ1-1; abundance: once; v_gene: TRBV5-4; d_gene: -; CDR3nt: TGTGCCAGCAGCCGGGTGGAAAACACTGAAGCTTTCTTT; CDR3aa: CASSRVENTEAFF
j_gene: TRBJ2-1; abundance: once; v_gene: TRBV3-1/TRBV3-2; d_gene: TRBD1; CDR3nt: TGTGCCAGCAGCCAACCAAGGACAGGGTGGAATGAGCAGTTCTTC; CDR3aa: CASSQPRTGWNEQFF
j_gene: TRBJ2-1; abundance: once; v_gene: TRBV3-1/TRBV3-2; d_gene: -; CDR3nt: TGTGCCAGCAGCCCAGGGGGCTCGTCAGCGGGAGGTGCCAATGAGCAGTTCTTC; CDR3aa: CASSPGGSSAGGANEQFF
j_gene: TRBJ2-1; abundance: -; v_gene: TRBV7-9; d_gene: TRBD2; CDR3nt: TGTGCCAGCAGCTTAGGTCCCATAGCGGGAGCCAATGAGCAGTTCTTC; CDR3aa: CASSLGPIAGANEQFF
j_gene: TRBJ1-1; abundance: once; v_gene: TRBV18; d_gene: -; CDR3nt: TGTGCCAGCTCACCCCCCAGCGGTCCGAACACTGAAGCTTTCTTT; CDR3aa: CASSPPSGPNTEAFF
j_gene: TRBJ1-3; abundance: -; v_gene: TRBV27; d_gene: -; CDR3nt: TGTGCCAGCAGTTTATACAGTCCCTCCCTATCTGGAAACACCATATATTTT; CDR3aa: CASSLYSPSLSGNTIYF
j_gene: TRBJ2-7; abundance: -; v_gene: TRBV27; d_gene: -; CDR3nt: TGTGCCAGCAGTGCTTCCGGGACTTATTACGAGCAGTACTTC; CDR3aa: CASSASGTYYEQYF
j_gene: TRBJ2-3; abundance: -; v_gene: TRBV19; d_gene: TRBD2; CDR3nt: TGTGCCAGTATGCCTAGCGGGAGCCCAGATACGCAGTATTTT; CDR3aa: CASMPSGSPDTQYF
j_gene: TRBJ2-3; abundance: -; v_gene: TRBV6-4; d_gene: TRBD2; CDR3nt: TGTGCCAGCAGTCAAGGGGCGGGAGCGGGAGATACGCAGTATTTT; CDR3aa: CASSQGAGAGDTQYF
j_gene: TRBJ2-7; abundance: -; v_gene: TRBV28; d_gene: -; CDR3nt: TGTGCCAGCAGGACAACAGGGATCGGCTACGAGCAGTACTTC; CDR3aa: CASRTTGIGYEQYF
j_gene: TRBJ2-7; abundance: -; v_gene: TRBV5-4; d_gene: TRBD1; CDR3nt: TGTGCCAGCAGCTTGGACAGGGGGTACGAGCAGTACTTC; CDR3aa: CASSLDRGYEQYF
j_gene: TRBJ1-4; abundance: -; v_gene: TRBV10-2; d_gene: -; CDR3nt: TGCGCCAGCAGGAAGGGGTTTGGAACTAATGAAAAACTGTTTTTT; CDR3aa: CASRKGFGTNEKLFF
j_gene: TRBJ2-7; abundance: -; v_gene: TRBV27; d_gene: TRBD2; CDR3nt: TGTGCCAGCAGTCCCCATAGCGGGAGTGTATACGAGCAGTACTTC; CDR3aa: CASSPHSGSVYEQYF
j_gene: TRBJ1-4; abundance: -; v_gene: TRBV7-9; d_gene: -; CDR3nt: TGTGCCAGCAGCTTATCCGGGAATGAAAAACTGTTTTTT; CDR3aa: CASSLSGNEKLFF
j_gene: TRBJ1-4; abundance: -; v_gene: TRBV7-6; d_gene: TRBD1; CDR3nt: TGTGCCAGCAGCTTAGCCCTGACAGGGCCCAATGAAAAACTGTTTTTT; CDR3aa: CASSLALTGPNEKLFF
j_gene: TRBJ1-6; abundance: -; v_gene: TRBV25-1; d_gene: TRBD1; CDR3nt: TGTGCCAGCAGTGAAGCCGACAGGGATCATTCACCCCTCCACTTT; CDR3aa: CASSEADRDHSPLHF
j_gene: TRBJ2-5; abundance: once; v_gene: TRBV7-9; d_gene: -; CDR3nt: TGTGCCAGCAGCTTAGCCCCCGGGGGTGTTCGGGAGACCCAGTACTTC; CDR3aa: CASSLAPGGVRETQYF
j_gene: TRBJ2-3; abundance: -; v_gene: TRBV5-1; d_gene: TRBD1; CDR3nt: TGCGCCAGCAGCTCGACAGGGGATTTTTTGGTAGATACGCAGTATTTT; CDR3aa: CASSSTGDFLVDTQYF
j_gene: TRBJ1-5; abundance: -; v_gene: TRBV28; d_gene: -; CDR3nt: TGTGCCAGCATGGGGGGAGTCTACAATCAGCCCCAGCATTTT; CDR3aa: CASMGGVYNQPQHF
j_gene: TRBJ1-1; abundance: -; v_gene: TRBV9; d_gene: -; CDR3nt: TGTGCCAGCAGCGAGGACACCTTGAACACTGAAGCTTTCTTT; CDR3aa: CASSEDTLNTEAFF
j_gene: TRBJ1-6; abundance: -; v_gene: TRBV5-4; d_gene: -; CDR3nt: TGTGCCAGCAGCTTGGCTCGGGGGGAAACTTCACCCCTCCACTTT; CDR3aa: CASSLARGETSPLHF
j_gene: TRBJ1-1; abundance: -; v_gene: TRBV30; d_gene: TRBD1; CDR3nt: TGTGCCTGGAGTGTCGGGACAGGGATGACTGAAGCTTTCTTT; CDR3aa: CAWSVGTGMTEAFF
j_gene: TRBJ2-6; abundance: -; v_gene: TRBV5-1; d_gene: TRBD1; CDR3nt: TGCGCCAGCTCCACCTCGGGACAGGAACCCCCCGGCTCTGGGGCCAACGTCCTGACTTTC; CDR3aa: CASSTSGQEPPGSGANVLTF
j_gene: TRBJ2-7; abundance: -; v_gene: TRBV7-9; d_gene: -; CDR3nt: TGTGCCAGCAGCGCGGGCTATGGAGAGCAGTACTTC; CDR3aa: CASSAGYGEQYF
j_gene: TRBJ2-7; abundance: -; v_gene: TRBV7-2; d_gene: TRBD2; CDR3nt: TGTGCCAGCAGCTTAGGCGGGGGACTAGGACCTTTTGGGCAGTACTTC; CDR3aa: CASSLGGGLGPFGQYF
j_gene: TRBJ2-7; abundance: -; v_gene: TRBV13; d_gene: -; CDR3nt: TGTGCCAGCAGCCTCAGGGGTTCGCGCTACGAGCAGTACTTC; CDR3aa: CASSLRGSRYEQYF
j_gene: TRBJ1-5; abundance: -; v_gene: TRBV18; d_gene: -; CDR3nt: TGTGCCAGCTCACCAACAGGTTCGGATCAGCCCCAGCATTTT; CDR3aa: CASSPTGSDQPQHF
j_gene: TRBJ2-7; abundance: -; v_gene: TRBV20-1; d_gene: TRBD1; CDR3nt: TGCAGTGCCAGTGGGGGACAGGTGGTTGACGAGCAGTACTTC; CDR3aa: CSASGGQVVDEQYF
j_gene: TRBJ2-5; abundance: once; v_gene: TRBV10-1; d_gene: -; CDR3nt: TGCGCCAGCAGCGACGACTTGTTGGAGACCCAGTACTTC; CDR3aa: CASSDDLLETQYF
j_gene: TRBJ2-7; abundance: -; v_gene: TRBV18; d_gene: TRBD1; CDR3nt: TGTGCCAGCTCACCGCGGGGACAGGATTTAGACTACGAGCAGTACTTC; CDR3aa: CASSPRGQDLDYEQYF